This T cell receptor beta chain came from a study of blood T cells in healthy people across ages. Study conclusions and caveats: A roughly linear age-dependent decrease characterized TCR beta diversity per million T cells.

A second PCR, run for roughly 7 to 12 cycles, used a sample-barcoded 5' primer plus a J-beta primer mix. TCRdb re-analysed the 5' RACE reads in MiXCR, keeping a single row per CDR3 protein. Of approximately 900,000 distinct CDR3 sequences in the sample, 48% were seen once. The V gene's germline CDR1 is MNHEY and CDR2 SMNVEV (reference sequence). Trimming removed 6 bases at V and 1 base at J, with 15 bases between. The CDR3 is 15 residues long. A word on this clonotype: Its cognate antigen is unknown.

The rearrangement joins TRBV27 to TRBJ1-1; tentatively, D is TRBD1 (5 bases). Sequenced sample: blood. This TCR was recovered from a man aged 30 to 39 in good health. The CDR3 DNA is TGTGCCAGCAGCCCTCTACTCGGGGCGAACACTGAAGCTTTCTTT. Protein product: CASSPLLGANTEAFF.